This T cell receptor beta chain is drawn from a study of blood T cell repertoires in COVID-19. About the research overall: In each case, the material was cDNA or gDNA derived from T cells, B-cell-depleted T cells, or PBMCs.

Original methodology: Scientists estimated how many nucleated cells there were by amplifying reference gene primers. Clones were sequenced by immunoSEQ multiplex PCR, and TCRdb holds only the in-frame ones, with some missing. The D gene and trimming were derived from the DNA, and the V and J assignments and clone size from that table. The repertoire has 150,000 to 200,000 clones, around 76% of them found once; the top ten carry about 8.4%. The germline V gene has CDR1 KGHSH and CDR2 LQKENI. CDR3 length: 14 amino acids. V gave up 5 bases and J gave up 4 bases; unmatched junction bases: 7. What was sequenced was peripheral blood. V gene TRBV18 combines with J gene TRBJ2-7; 8 bases fit TRBD2. The clonotype was recovered from a woman in her 70s with acute or convalescent COVID-19. The CDR3 DNA follows: TGTGCCAGCTCATCCGGGACTAGTGGGTACGAGCAGTACTTC. This gives the protein CASSSGTSGYEQYF.